The 18 T cell receptor beta chains in this list originate from one sample, sequenced in a study of control samples from healthy donors and cancer patients. Assay: immunoSEQ multiplex PCR; the TCRdb copy retains only in-frame clones and omits some. The top ten hold roughly 5% of the sample, which has 150,000 to 200,000 clones, around 90% seen once. Sequencing used blood. The receptor source for this set is a woman in her twenties or thirties in good health.

The chain links TRBV29-1 to TRBJ1-2; D possibly corresponds to TRBD1 (5 bases). V lost 4 bases and J 1 base, leaving 7 bases between the germline ends. Germline CDR1 and CDR2: SQVTM and ANQGSEA. The CDR3 length is 12 residues. In nucleotides, the CDR3 is TGCAGCGTTGGTGACAGTAACTATGGCTACACCTTC. Amino acids: CSVGDSNYGYTF.

The chain joins TRBV15 to TRBJ1-2, with D unresolved. With 6 bases removed from V and 3 bases from J, the gap between germline ends came to 20 bases. The CDR3 spans 16 residues. From germline, CDR1 is LNHNV and CDR2 YYDKDF (reference sequence). The CDR3 DNA sequence: TGTGCCACCAGGGCAGCTTCAGCGCCAAACTACTATGGCTACACCTTC. Translating gives CATRAASAPNYYGYTF.

The J gene is TRBJ2-7, the V gene TRBV11-2, with 7 bases aligning to TRBD2. The CDR3 extends over 16 amino acids. The V gene's germline CDR1 is SGHAT and CDR2 FQNNGV. The ends lost 5 bases at V and 5 bases at J; junction bases unmatched: 15. The CDR3 DNA reads as TGTGCCAGCAGCCCCCCTACGAGCGGGATAAGTAACGAGCAGTACTTC. Translating gives CASSPPTSGISNEQYF.

V usage is TRBV20-1 and J usage is TRBJ1-2, with D hard to call. CDR3 length: 12 amino acids. CDR1 is DFQATT, CDR2 SNEGSKA, per germline (reference sequence). Trimming took 3 bases from V and 8 from J, leaving 13 bases between them. The CDR3 sequence: CSASSGVWGYTF. CDR3 DNA sequence: TGCAGTGCTAGTAGTGGGGTCTGGGGCTACACCTTC.

The chain carries TRBV9 and TRBJ1-4, with TRBD1 matching 8 bases. CDR1 is SGDLS, CDR2 YYNGEE, per germline. This CDR3 region has 15 residues. V shed 3 bases, J shed 3 bases, and the junction held 4 bases outside the gene matches. The chain's CDR3 is CASSEGTGPNEKLFF. CDR3 nucleotide sequence: TGTGCCAGCAGCGAGGGGACAGGACCTAATGAAAAACTGTTTTTT.

CDR3 sequence: CASSLAGAPPYEQYF. The DNA of the CDR3 is TGTGCCAGCAGTTTAGCAGGGGCCCCTCCCTACGAGCAGTACTTC. The J gene is TRBJ2-7, the V gene TRBV28, with D tentatively TRBD1 (6 bases). The CDR3 extends over 15 amino acids. Trimming removed 2 bases at V and 2 bases at J, with 13 bases between. Germline V gene sequence: CDR1 MDHEN, CDR2 SYDVKM.

The genes are TRBV3-1 (or the pseudogene TRBV3-2) and TRBJ2-5; D not certain. Germline assignment: CDR1 LGHDT and CDR2 YNNKEL (reference sequence). The V gene lost 1 base and the J gene lost 7 bases, with 4 bases spanning the gap. The length of the CDR3 is 11 residues. The CDR3 sequence is CASSQGGTQYF. The CDR3 DNA reads TGTGCCAGCAGCCAAGGGGGGACCCAGTACTTC.

This chain's CDR3 is CASMVVPFDHEQYV. CDR3 bases: TGTGCCAGCATGGTGGTACCATTCGACCACGAGCAGTACGTC. The chain is built from TRBV2 and TRBJ2-7; the D is unclear. The CDR3 covers 14 residues. Germline lookup yields CDR1 SNHLY and CDR2 FYNNEI. Trimming pared 7 bases from V and 5 bases from J, leaving 18 bases between.

V gene TRBV19 combines with J gene TRBJ2-7; TRBD1 matches at 9 bases. Germline lookup yields CDR1 LNHDA and CDR2 SQIVND (reference sequence). CDR3 length: 15 amino acids. J gave up 1 base and V 5 bases, and 6 bases lay outside the gene matches. In DNA, the CDR3 is TGTGCCAGTAGTCCGACAGGGGGAGGATCCTACGAGCAGTACTTC. This sequence encodes CASSPTGGGSYEQYF.

V gene TRBV2 combines with J gene TRBJ2-3; the D is unclear. This CDR3 comprises 13 residues. Germline V lookup: CDR1 SNHLY, CDR2 FYNNEI. The ends were cut back, 4 bases at V and 6 bases at J, with 11 bases in the middle. CDR3 sequence reads: CASSAQLRDTQYF. Here the CDR3 DNA reads TGTGCCAGCAGTGCCCAGCTCAGGGATACGCAGTATTTT.

The chain links TRBV5-6 to TRBJ1-2; D ambiguous. Germline V gene data show CDR1 as SGHDT and CDR2 as YYEEEE. This CDR3 is built from 14 residues. V lost 0 bases, J lost 1 base, and 7 bases lay in between. Written as DNA, the CDR3 is TGTGCCAGCAGCTTGGTTTCTGTTAACTATGGCTACACCTTC. This sequence encodes CASSLVSVNYGYTF. Looking up the rest from reference TRBV5-6 and TRBJ1-2 gives the full variable domain: DAGVTQSPTHLIKTRGQQVTLRCSPKSGHDTVSWYQQALGQGPQFIFQYYEEEERQRGNFPDRFSGHQFPNYSSELNVNALLLGDSALYLCASSLVSVNYGYTFGSGTRLTVV.

V usage is TRBV27 and J usage is TRBJ1-1, with a weak D call TRBD1 (5 bases). V was clipped by 7 bases and J by 5 bases, with 14 bases between them. The CDR3 sequence is 13 residues long. Germline V gene sequence: CDR1 MNHEY, CDR2 SMNVEV (reference sequence). CDR3 sequence reads: CASTLARGTEAFF. The CDR3 coding sequence is TGTGCCAGCACTCTGGCGAGGGGTACTGAAGCTTTCTTT.

The rearrangement links TRBV28 to TRBJ2-5; D is possibly TRBD2 (6 bases). Germline V CDR1 and CDR2: MDHEN, SYDVKM. Trimming left V 10 bases short and J 5 bases short, with 11 bases between. The CDR3 contains 11 residues. In DNA, the CDR3 is TGTGCCATCCAACGGGAGGAGACCCAGTACTTC. It encodes CAIQREETQYF.

The V call is TRBV5-6, the J call TRBJ1-4; 8 bases map to TRBD1. The junction had 5 bases not matched to a gene; V was cut back by 4 bases and J by 3 bases. From germline, CDR1 is SGHDT and CDR2 YYEEEE. This CDR3 is built from 15 residues. The CDR3, as DNA: TGTGCCAGCAGCCCACAGGGGGTTGCTAATGAAAAACTGTTTTTT. This gives the protein CASSPQGVANEKLFF.

The V call is TRBV9, the J call TRBJ2-2; D is uncertain. The V gene lost 0 bases and the J gene lost 4 bases, with 4 bases spanning the gap. Germline V gene data show CDR1 as SGDLS and CDR2 as YYNGEE. The CDR3 consists of 13 residues. CDR3 loop: CASSVEVTGELFF. CDR3 coding DNA: TGTGCCAGCAGCGTAGAGGTCACCGGGGAGCTGTTTTTT.

The V and J genes are TRBV20-1 and TRBJ2-3; D gene unclear. The V gene lost 3 bases and the J gene lost 6 bases, with 16 bases spanning the gap. Germline V CDR1 and CDR2: DFQATT, SNEGSKA (reference sequence). This CDR3 region has 14 residues. CDR3 region: CSASRSVARDTQYF. The CDR3 region has the DNA TGCAGTGCTAGTCGGAGCGTAGCACGGGATACGCAGTATTTT.

This chain connects TRBV28 to TRBJ1-1; tentatively, D is TRBD1 (6 bases). Deletions cut 5 bases from V and 0 bases from J, with 16 bases between. CDR3 length: 16 amino acids. Germline CDR1 and CDR2: MDHEN and SYDVKM. DNA for the CDR3: TGTGCCAGCAGTGCATGGACAGCCAATTTGAACACTGAAGCTTTCTTT. This sequence encodes CASSAWTANLNTEAFF. Drawing the rest from reference TRBV28 and TRBJ1-1, the complete variable domain is DVKVTQSSRYLVKRTGEKVFLECVQDMDHENMFWYRQDPGLGLRLIYFSYDVKMKEKGDIPEGYSVSREKKERFSLILESASTNQTSMYLCASSAWTANLNTEAFFGQGTRLTVV.

V and J are TRBV28 and TRBJ1-3; 7 nucleotides line up with TRBD1. From germline, CDR1 is MDHEN and CDR2 SYDVKM. With 4 bases clipped from V and 3 bases from J, the junction kept 9 bases outside the gene matches. The CDR3 has 16 amino acids. CDR3 sequence: CASSWALRGDGNTIYF. CDR3 bases: TGTGCCAGCAGTTGGGCACTCAGGGGGGATGGAAACACCATATATTTT. Together with reference TRBV28 and TRBJ1-3, the CDR3 gives the full variable domain: DVKVTQSSRYLVKRTGEKVFLECVQDMDHENMFWYRQDPGLGLRLIYFSYDVKMKEKGDIPEGYSVSREKKERFSLILESASTNQTSMYLCASSWALRGDGNTIYFGEGSWLTVV.